The clone carrying this T cell receptor (beta chain) turned up a few times. What it recognizes is unknown. The record originates from a study of T-cell memory formation after mild COVID-19. About the study: TCR clustering was largely donor specific. Overall study findings and caveats: Clones that shrank (day 15 to 85) were balanced CD4/CD8, whereas later expanders leaned CD4+. In second-wave clones peaking day 37, SARS-CoV-2 specificity remained unconfirmed. Among contracting clones, CD4+ were mainly CM/EM and CD8+ enriched in EMRA.

A single record per CDR3 protein comes from TCRdb applying MiXCR to the 5' RACE reads. The sample shows about 320,000 distinct CDR3 sequences, 13% to 15% of them seen only once. CDR1 is SQVTM and CDR2 is ANQGSEA in the germline V gene. The CDR3 is 12 amino acids. The V segment lost 7 bases and the J segment 9 bases; nucleotides outside the gene matches: 7. Specimen: PBMCs or a T cell subset sorted from them (not recorded which). The chain recombines TRBV29-1 with TRBJ2-1; the match to TRBD1 covers 9 bases. The TCR comes from a man between 18 and 35 years old who had mild COVID-19 (a few samples of this study predate the infection). Cell type and time point are not known. Here the CDR3 reads CSAPGQGGEQFF. CDR3 coding DNA: TGCAGCGCCCCGGGACAGGGAGGTGAGCAGTTCTTC.